This TCR beta chain was retrieved from a study of T cells after yellow fever vaccination. About the research overall: With SMART-Seq v4 Ultra Low Input, the fractions containing low cell numbers were prepared. Broader study findings: A small share of clonotypes appeared in both CD4 and CD8 compartments. In post-booster samples, most primary-vaccination clones reappeared (just under 97% CD4, around 87% CD8).

The CDR3 covers 14 residues. V shed 6 bases, J shed 6 bases, and the junction held 3 bases outside the gene matches. Germline CDR1 WSHSY, CDR2 SAAADI. MiXCR was run by TCRdb on the 5' RACE reads, yielding one entry per CDR3 protein. The sample lists about 320,000 distinct CDR3 sequences, around 4.3% occurring once. As for this clonotype: Its antigen is unidentified.

The J gene is TRBJ2-1, the V gene TRBV10-2, with 12 positions matching TRBD2. The sequence was collected from a man in his late teens or twenties who received the YFV17D yellow fever vaccine. Material: PBMCs, obtained 15 days after the yellow fever booster vaccination. The CDR3 loop reads CASRPGLAGNEQFF. CDR3 coding DNA: TGCGCCAGCAGACCGGGACTAGCGGGCAATGAGCAGTTCTTC.